One and the same sample provided the 8 T cell receptor beta chains below, sequenced in a study of cytomegalovirus exposure and HLA in healthy donors. The protocol was immunoSEQ multiplex PCR, while the TCRdb copy is restricted to in-frame clones and leaves out a portion. The sample yields 150,000 to 200,000 clones, 70% to 90% seen once. The sample comprised PBMCs. These receptor sequences come from a young man in good health and CMV-seropositive.

The V gene is TRBV19, the J gene TRBJ2-2; 8 bases line up with TRBD1. This CDR3 is built from 16 residues. In germline, CDR1 is LNHDA, CDR2 SQIVND (reference sequence). V lost 5 bases, J lost 7 bases, and 12 bases stayed unmatched. The DNA for the CDR3 is TGTGCCAGTAGTCTCCTTTATGGGACAGGCATCGGGGAGCTGTTTTTT. Its translation is CASSLLYGTGIGELFF.

V and J are TRBV6-1 and TRBJ2-3; 9 positions agree with TRBD1. CDR1 is MNHNS and CDR2 is SASEGT in the germline V gene. The V and J ends lost 4 bases and 1 base, in that order; junction bases with no gene match: 3. The CDR3 spans 15 residues. The CDR3 coding sequence is TGTGCCAGCAGTGCACAGGGGGCTGGCACAGATACGCAGTATTTT. Protein: CASSAQGAGTDTQYF.

This clone occurred a few times. The V gene is TRBV4-3, the J gene TRBJ2-6, with D hard to call. Germline V gene lookup returns CDR1 LGHNA and CDR2 YSLEER. This CDR3 has 14 amino acids. With 3 bases removed from V and 7 bases from J, the gap between germline ends came to 10 bases. The CDR3 here is CASSQSYSANVLTF. The CDR3, as DNA: TGCGCCAGCAGCCAGTCTTATAGTGCCAACGTCCTGACTTTC.

The chain combines TRBV11-3 with TRBJ2-3; tentative D call: TRBD2 (5 bases). Per germline, CDR1 SGHNT and CDR2 YENEEA. The CDR3 loop spans 15 amino acids. V lost 5 bases and J 0 bases, leaving 12 bases between the germline ends. CDR3 sequence: CASSPSLGSTDTQYF. The CDR3 bases are TGTGCCAGCAGCCCTAGCCTCGGGAGCACAGATACGCAGTATTTT.

This chain joins TRBV9 and TRBJ2-2; D not certain. V was shortened by 2 bases and J by 7 bases, with 6 bases between the two germline ends. The CDR3 length is 12 residues. Germline V CDR1 and CDR2: SGDLS, YYNGEE. The CDR3 loop reads CASSVYIGELFF. In DNA, the CDR3 is TGTGCCAGCAGCGTTTACATCGGGGAGCTGTTTTTT. Filled out from reference TRBV9 and TRBJ2-2, the complete variable domain reads DSGVTQTPKHLITATGQRVTLRCSPRSGDLSVYWYQQSLDQGLQFLIQYYNGEERAKGNILERFSAQQFPDLHSELNLSSLELGDSALYFCASSVYIGELFFGEGSRLTVL.

The chain couples TRBV6-5 to TRBJ2-5; D is uncertain. The CDR3 runs 13 residues. Trimming cost V 4 bases and J 5 bases, with 11 bases left between them. CDR1 and CDR2 from the germline V gene are MNHEY and SVGAGI. The CDR3 DNA reads as TGTGCCAGCAGTTTAGACTCCCCGGAGACCCAGTACTTC. This sequence encodes CASSLDSPETQYF.

The chain employs TRBV10-2 and TRBJ2-7; 7 nucleotides match TRBD1. This CDR3 region has 13 residues. CDR1 and CDR2 (germline): WSHSY, SAAADI. V lost 6 bases, J lost 2 bases, and 4 bases stayed unmatched. This CDR3 reads CASRGTAAYEQYF. For the CDR3, the DNA is TGCGCCAGCAGAGGGACAGCCGCCTACGAGCAGTACTTC.

The chain joins TRBV4-3 to TRBJ2-7; possibly TRBD1 for D (6 bases). CDR3 length equals 15 residues. The germline V gene encodes CDR1 LGHNA and CDR2 YSLEER. The germline V and J ends were trimmed by 0 bases and 5 bases, with 14 bases remaining between them. This chain's CDR3 is CASSQDRTGIDEQYF. The CDR3 DNA sequence: TGCGCCAGCAGCCAAGACCGCACAGGGATTGACGAGCAGTACTTC.